These 6 T cell receptor beta chains came from one sample sequenced in a study of blood T cell repertoires in COVID-19 (dated by TCRdb to 2018 to 2021). Libraries were built with the immunoSEQ multiplex PCR assay. Entries here come from immuneACCESS through TCRdb and include only in-frame sequences with V and J called. Some clones fail to appear in such tables; in the studies checked, an unresolved V gene covers under half of the shortfall, and the cause of the remainder is unknown. This sample is represented by 150,000 to 200,000 clones; roughly nine tenths of them were singletons. The leading ten clones occupy approximately 2% of the sample. The sample consisted of peripheral blood. The receptors stem from a young man who had recovered from COVID-19.

The J gene is TRBJ2-1, the V gene TRBV6-2 or TRBV6-3, with TRBD2 identical over 9 bases. The germline V gene has CDR1 MNHEY and CDR2 SVGEGT. The CDR3 is made up of 14 amino acids. The V gene end was trimmed by 4 bases and the J gene end by 8 bases; junction bases not matched to a gene: 6. The CDR3 sequence is CASSLAGERDEQFF. The CDR3 DNA reads as TGTGCCAGCAGTTTAGCGGGAGAGAGGGATGAGCAGTTCTTC.

The V gene is TRBV19, the J gene TRBJ2-7, with a possible D match to TRBD2 (5 bases). The V and J ends lost 1 base and 0 bases respectively, with 10 bases between them. The germline V gene has CDR1 LNHDA and CDR2 SQIVND (reference sequence). The CDR3 spans 15 residues. In DNA, the CDR3 is TGTGCCAGTAGTATAGGAGCGGTGAGCTCCTACGAGCAGTACTTC. Protein: CASSIGAVSSYEQYF.

The genes are TRBV6-4 and TRBJ2-1, with 8 bases that match TRBD1. Germline V lookup: CDR1 MRHNA, CDR2 SNTAGT. Trimming took 4 bases from V and 9 from J; bases not matched to a gene: 8. CDR3 length equals 14 residues. The CDR3 protein is CASSVRTGTGEQFF. The CDR3 DNA reads as TGTGCCAGCAGTGTCAGGACAGGGACGGGTGAGCAGTTCTTC.

This clone was recorded once. The chain employs TRBV4-3 and TRBJ1-2, with 7 bases aligning to TRBD1. The V segment lost 1 base and the J segment 7 bases; nucleotides outside the gene matches: 9. The CDR3 contains 15 residues. Germline CDR1 LGHNA, CDR2 YSLEER. The CDR3 DNA is TGCGCCAGCAGCCAAGGAACCCAGGGGGTGGGTGGCTACACCTTC. Translating it yields CASSQGTQGVGGYTF.

This sequence joins TRBV19 and TRBJ1-2, with D tentatively TRBD1 (5 bases). The CDR3 has 15 amino acids. Trimming stripped 0 bases from V and 5 bases from J, with 13 bases between. Looked up from germline, CDR1 is LNHDA and CDR2 is SQIVND (reference sequence). CDR3 coding DNA: TGTGCCAGTAGTATAGATAACCAGGGTCGTTATGGCTACACCTTC. It yields the protein CASSIDNQGRYGYTF.

The rearrangement joins TRBV18 to TRBJ1-2; D unclear. This CDR3 spans 12 amino acids. Looked up from germline, CDR1 is KGHSH and CDR2 is LQKENI. V lost 1 base to trimming and J lost 7 bases, with 7 bases between them. For the CDR3, the DNA is TGTGCCAGCTCACCACGGGAGGGTGGCTACACCTTC. Amino acids: CASSPREGGYTF.